This TCR beta chain was retrieved from a study of post-analysis software for immune sequencing data. Points from the study as a whole: Patients had higher frequencies than controls of about five TRBV segments, including TRBV5-6, TRBV5-1 and TRBV20-1. Under F measure analysis, samples from one preparation batch co-clustered strongly. Significantly lower normalized Chao1 diversity was found in patients with multiple sclerosis relative to controls.

With respect to this clonotype: The antigen is undetermined. A single base separates this from a much larger clone, so it may be a read error.

Germline CDR1 SGDLS, CDR2 YYNGEE. The CDR3 consists of 13 residues. V was pared by 0 bases and J by 7 bases, with 1 base of the junction left unmatched. Sequencing libraries made from TCR beta cDNA carried unique molecular identifiers. Input of roughly 0.85 to 11 million T cells yielded around 460,000 cDNA molecules. TCRdb re-analysed the PCR reads in MiXCR, keeping a single row per CDR3 protein. This sample has fewer than 700,000 distinct CDR3 sequences, with about 40% found just once. The rearrangement uses TRBV9 and TRBJ1-2; 9 nucleotides line up with TRBD1. This TCR derives from a girl under 18 with multiple sclerosis. Material for sequencing was blood. The DNA for the CDR3 is TGTGCCAGCAGCGTAGACAGGGGGCTTGGCTACACCTTC. Translating it yields CASSVDRGLGYTF.